These T cell receptor beta chains were read from a single sample in a study of blood T cell repertoires in COVID-19. Some clones are missing from TCRdb's copy, which holds only in-frame ones; the method was immunoSEQ multiplex PCR. This repertoire shows around 190,000 clones, around three quarters found once; its top ten account for roughly a sixth. Sequenced sample: PBMCs or T cells enriched from blood (not recorded which). Source of these receptors: a woman aged 45-65 years with acute COVID-19. Each CDR3 is given with its conserved first and last residue. D genes are given only for firm matches. Part of the rows lack a size; the others show once, few, many or a class for expanded clones.

cdr3_nt | cdr3_aa | v_call | d_call | clone_size | j_call
TGTGCCATCAGTGATCCGGGGGGACAAGATACGCAGTATTTT | CAISDPGGQDTQYF | TRBV10-3 | NA | NA | TRBJ2-3
TGTGCCAGCACCGTCTCCGGGGGCTATGGCTACACCTTC | CASTVSGGYGYTF | TRBV5-5 | NA | NA | TRBJ1-2
TGTGCCAGTAGTTGGCCAGACAGGAGTAGCAATCAGCCCCAGCATTTT | CASSWPDRSSNQPQHF | TRBV19 | NA | many | TRBJ1-5
TGTGCCAGCAGTTACGACCACGGGAGGACTAATGAAAAACTGTTTTTT | CASSYDHGRTNEKLFF | TRBV6-5 | NA | NA | TRBJ1-4
TGTGCCAGCAGCTTAGAGGGGGCGGGAGAAGCTTTCTTT | CASSLEGAGEAFF | TRBV7-9 | TRBD1 | NA | TRBJ1-1
TGTGCCAGCTCACCACCGTCGGGACAGGGGTCTGGAAACACCATATATTTT | CASSPPSGQGSGNTIYF | TRBV18 | TRBD1 | NA | TRBJ1-3
TGTGCCAGCAGTCCTGGGAGCAGCGGGGGGTTGACCCAGTACTTC | CASSPGSSGGLTQYF | TRBV6-5 | TRBD2 | NA | TRBJ2-5
TGTGTCACCAGTGCGACAGGGGGCTACGCTTTCTTT | CVTSATGGYAFF | TRBV24-1 | TRBD1 | NA | TRBJ1-1
TGTGCCAGTATGATTGGAGCCTACCGAGCTTTCTTT | CASMIGAYRAFF | TRBV19 | NA | NA | TRBJ1-1
TGTGCCAGCAGCCCCCTACAGGTGATGAACACTGAAGCTTTCTTT | CASSPLQVMNTEAFF | TRBV7-9 | NA | NA | TRBJ1-1
TGCGCCAGCAGCCGCGTTGCAGGGAACACTGAAGCTTTCTTT | CASSRVAGNTEAFF | TRBV5-1 | NA | NA | TRBJ1-1
TGTGCCAGCAGCCCCGGGAGGGTGTCCAACACCGGGGAGCTGTTTTTT | CASSPGRVSNTGELFF | TRBV7-9 | TRBD2 | NA | TRBJ2-2
TGTGCCAGTAGTATAGCAATTAATCAGCCCCAGCATTTT | CASSIAINQPQHF | TRBV19 | NA | NA | TRBJ1-5
TGTGCCAGCAGCTTAGAGCTTCGTCGGGTCGGCTATGGCTACACCTTC | CASSLELRRVGYGYTF | TRBV7-9 | NA | once | TRBJ1-2
TGCGCCAGCAGCCGAGCCCGGGGACAAGCCGGGGATGGCTACACCTTC | CASSRARGQAGDGYTF | TRBV4-1 | NA | NA | TRBJ1-2
TGTGCCAGCAGCTTAGGCGAGAGGGGAGGGGATTCACCCCTCCACTTT | CASSLGERGGDSPLHF | TRBV7-9 | NA | NA | TRBJ1-6
TGCGCCAGCACCATACAGGGGCAAAATAGTGAAGCTTTCTTT | CASTIQGQNSEAFF | TRBV5-1 | TRBD1 | few | TRBJ1-1
TGTGCCAGCAGCAGGGGAAGTGCAACTAATGAAAAACTGTTTTTT | CASSRGSATNEKLFF | TRBV7-8 | NA | NA | TRBJ1-4
TGTGCCAGCAGACAGGGGGCTCGCACTGAAGCTTTCTTT | CASRQGARTEAFF | TRBV25-1 | TRBD1 | few | TRBJ1-1
TGCGCCAGCAGCTTGGAACAGGGGGCTTACAACTATGGCTACACCTTC | CASSLEQGAYNYGYTF | TRBV5-1 | TRBD1 | NA | TRBJ1-2
TGCGCCAGCAGCCAAGACCGGGACAGGGAAGGTAGCGGCGGCGTTGAGCAGTTCTTC | CASSQDRDREGSGGVEQFF | TRBV4-3 | TRBD1 | NA | TRBJ2-1
TGTGCCAGCAGCTTAGTTGGCGGACAGGGAGAGACCCAGTACTTC | CASSLVGGQGETQYF | TRBV7-7 | TRBD1 | NA | TRBJ2-5
TGTGCCAGCAGTTTATACCTAGCGGGCACAGATACGCAGTATTTT | CASSLYLAGTDTQYF | TRBV27 | TRBD2 | NA | TRBJ2-3
TGTGCCAGCAGCCCCCCTAGCGGGGGTCCAGATACGCAGTATTTT | CASSPPSGGPDTQYF | TRBV4-2 | TRBD2 | NA | TRBJ2-3
TGCAGCGCTGAAACGATTGGACAGGCGAACACCGGGGAGCTGTTTTTT | CSAETIGQANTGELFF | TRBV29-1 | TRBD1 | NA | TRBJ2-2
TGTGCCAGCAGCCGGGACAGGGAGGCCAAAAACATTCAGTACTTC | CASSRDREAKNIQYF | TRBV21-1 | NA | NA | TRBJ2-4
TGCAGCGTCACAAGTTTGACTAGCGGGGGCAACAATGAGCAGTTCTTC | CSVTSLTSGGNNEQFF | TRBV29-1 | TRBD2 | NA | TRBJ2-1
TGTGCCAGCAGCCAAGACTTAGCACCCGAAAAACTGTTTTTT | CASSQDLAPEKLFF | TRBV4-2 | NA | NA | TRBJ1-4
TGTGCCAGCTCACCACCGGTTCAGGGGAACATTCAGTACTTC | CASSPPVQGNIQYF | TRBV18 | NA | NA | TRBJ2-4
TGTGCCAGCAGCCAAGATCTACAGGGGGGCTCTGGAAACACCATATATTTT | CASSQDLQGGSGNTIYF | TRBV4-2 | TRBD1 | few | TRBJ1-3
TGTGCCAGCTCATCCCCGGGACTAGCGAGTGGCGGGGAGCTGTTTTTT | CASSSPGLASGGELFF | TRBV18 | TRBD2 | NA | TRBJ2-2
TGTGCCAGCAGTGATGCTAGCGGGGGCGTTATCCAAGAGACCCAGTACTTC | CASSDASGGVIQETQYF | TRBV2 | TRBD2 | once | TRBJ2-5
TGTGCCAGCAGCTTAGGGAGTGAGCGGGGGGGAACCCAGTACTTC | CASSLGSERGGTQYF | TRBV7-3 | TRBD2 | once | TRBJ2-5
TGTGCCAGCAAGCGGGAACAGGGGGCGAACACTGAAGCTTTCTTT | CASKREQGANTEAFF | TRBV2 | TRBD1 | NA | TRBJ1-1
TGTGCCAGCAGCCCGCTGGGTAGCGGGGCCCCCACAGATACGCAGTATTTT | CASSPLGSGAPTDTQYF | TRBV7-2 | TRBD2 | NA | TRBJ2-3
TGCGCCAGCAGCCAAGACGAGGGTAGCACTGAAGCTTTCTTT | CASSQDEGSTEAFF | TRBV4-1 | NA | few | TRBJ1-1
TGTGCCATCACCTGGGACAGCACTAACTATGGCTACACCTTC | CAITWDSTNYGYTF | TRBV10-3 | TRBD1 | once | TRBJ1-2
TGTGCCAGCAGTGAAAGGACAGGGGATGGCTACACCTTC | CASSERTGDGYTF | TRBV2 | TRBD1 | NA | TRBJ1-2
TGTGCCAGCAGCCCATACAAGGGAGGCACCGGGGAGCTGTTTTTT | CASSPYKGGTGELFF | TRBV7-7 | NA | NA | TRBJ2-2
TGTGCCAGCAGCTTGCCAGGGGGGAATGTCTATGGCTACACCTTC | CASSLPGGNVYGYTF | TRBV5-6 | TRBD1 | NA | TRBJ1-2
TGTGCCAGCAGTTTTCAGGGGGCAGGTGAAAAACTGTTTTTT | CASSFQGAGEKLFF | TRBV2 | TRBD1 | few | TRBJ1-4
TGTGCCAGCAGGGGCTATGGAACGCAGTATTTT | CASRGYGTQYF | TRBV2 | NA | once | TRBJ2-3
TGTGCCAGCAGTTACTCGAGATCGAGCACTGAAGCTTTCTTT | CASSYSRSSTEAFF | TRBV6-5 | NA | NA | TRBJ1-1
TGCGCCAGCAGCCAGACAGGGGGCAATCAGCCCCAGCATTTT | CASSQTGGNQPQHF | TRBV4-1 | TRBD1 | NA | TRBJ1-5
TGTGCCAGCAGCTTAGCACCTAGGGGGTCTGACAATGAGCAGTTCTTC | CASSLAPRGSDNEQFF | TRBV7-8 | NA | NA | TRBJ2-1
TGTGCCATCCGACGGGACAGGGAGGGATCTGGGGCCAACGTCCTGACTTTC | CAIRRDREGSGANVLTF | TRBV10-3 | TRBD1 | NA | TRBJ2-6
TGTGCCAGCAGTCCCGCGACTAGCGGCCAAGAGACCCAGTACTTC | CASSPATSGQETQYF | TRBV28 | TRBD2 | NA | TRBJ2-5
TGTGCCAGCAGCTGGACAAACTCTGGAAACACCATATATTTT | CASSWTNSGNTIYF | TRBV7-6 | NA | NA | TRBJ1-3
TGCGCCAGCAGCTTCAACTATAATTCACCCCTCCACTTT | CASSFNYNSPLHF | TRBV5-1 | NA | NA | TRBJ1-6
TGCAGCGTTTCTAGCGGGGGGGCTTTCGGGGAGCAGTTCTTC | CSVSSGGAFGEQFF | TRBV29-1 | TRBD2 | few | TRBJ2-1
TGTGCCGGGCAAAGGGCAGGGGTGGGTCAGCCCCAGCATTTT | CAGQRAGVGQPQHF | TRBV2 | NA | NA | TRBJ1-5
TGTGCCAGCAGCGTAGCCGGGTCCTCTGGGGCCAACGTCCTGACTTTC | CASSVAGSSGANVLTF | TRBV9 | NA | once | TRBJ2-6
TGTGCCAGCAGCCGGGGACAGGAGAATTCACCCCTCCACTTT | CASSRGQENSPLHF | TRBV11-2 | TRBD1 | NA | TRBJ1-6
TGTGCCAGCAGCCTGGGGACAACTCAAGAGACCCAGTACTTC | CASSLGTTQETQYF | TRBV5-8 | NA | NA | TRBJ2-5
TGTGCCAGCAGCCAAGAGGGTAACCGGGACAGGGGGATCAATCAGCCCCAGCATTTT | CASSQEGNRDRGINQPQHF | TRBV14 | TRBD1 | NA | TRBJ1-5